These T cell receptor beta chains were read from a single sample in a study of blood T cell repertoires in COVID-19. Profiled with immunoSEQ multiplex PCR; TCRdb holds only in-frame clones, not every one. The profile shows around 20,000 clones, about 90% of them singletons. The sample was peripheral blood. All receptors come from a human donor in a cohort sampled during active COVID-19. The CDR3 runs from the conserved cysteine through the conserved F or W. A D gene is named only where the DNA matches it firmly. Clone size is stated in some rows and not others, as once, few, many or a class when expanded.

cdr3_nt,cdr3_aa,j_call,clone_size,v_call,d_call
TGTGCCACCTCCGGGACAGAGACCTACGAGCAGTACTTC,CATSGTETYEQYF,TRBJ2-7,-,TRBV10-3,TRBD1
TGCAGCGTTGCAAAGACCGTACTAACGAACGGGGAGCTGTTTTTT,CSVAKTVLTNGELFF,TRBJ2-2,-,TRBV29-1,-
TGTGCCATCAGGGAGCAGGGCCGCAATCAGCCCCAGCATTTT,CAIREQGRNQPQHF,TRBJ1-5,-,TRBV10-3,-
TGTGCCAGCATCCCGGACTTCCTGGCCGCTGGCTACACCTTC,CASIPDFLAAGYTF,TRBJ1-2,-,TRBV5-5,-
TGTGCCAGCAGCCCGACCAGCGGGGGGACAGCCAAAAACATTCAGTACTTC,CASSPTSGGTAKNIQYF,TRBJ2-4,-,TRBV6-2/TRBV6-3,TRBD2
TGTGCCAGCAGCTCAATGGTACAGAGAGGAAACACCATATATTTT,CASSSMVQRGNTIYF,TRBJ1-3,-,TRBV7-2,-
TGCGCCAGCAGCCAAGTGGCAGGGGGCTACGAGCAGTACTTC,CASSQVAGGYEQYF,TRBJ2-7,few,TRBV4-3,TRBD1
TGTGCCAGTAGTATGGCAGGAGGCTCCTACGAGCAGTACTTC,CASSMAGGSYEQYF,TRBJ2-7,few,TRBV19,-
TGTGCCAGCAGCCAGGACAGGGCCTATGGCTACACCTTC,CASSQDRAYGYTF,TRBJ1-2,-,TRBV6-5,TRBD1
TGTGCCAGCAGCTTAGCCCTCCTACAGGGGGCGGGGGAGACCCAGTACTTC,CASSLALLQGAGETQYF,TRBJ2-5,-,TRBV7-2,TRBD1
TGTGCCAGCAGCTTAATCAGGCTTGGGAACACTGAAGCTTTCTTT,CASSLIRLGNTEAFF,TRBJ1-1,-,TRBV11-2,-
TGCGCCAGCAGCCAAGATCCCGGGTTACGTGAAAAACTGTTTTTT,CASSQDPGLREKLFF,TRBJ1-4,-,TRBV4-3,-
TGTGCCAGCAGTCCTTCTGGAAACACCATATATTTT,CASSPSGNTIYF,TRBJ1-3,-,TRBV25-1,-
TGTGCCATCAGTGAGTTGGGGGACTCTCAGCCCCAGCATTTT,CAISELGDSQPQHF,TRBJ1-5,-,TRBV10-3,-
TGTGCCAGCAGTCCAGGGGCGCGTGGTCAGCCCCAGCATTTT,CASSPGARGQPQHF,TRBJ1-5,-,TRBV28,-
TGTGCCAGCAGTCAAACTAATGAAAAACTGTTTTTT,CASSQTNEKLFF,TRBJ1-4,-,TRBV12-3/TRBV12-4,-
TGTGCCAGCAGTGGACTAGCCGGGGAGCTGTTTTTT,CASSGLAGELFF,TRBJ2-2,-,TRBV2,-
TGTGCCAGCAGCTACTGGGACAGGTCCACAGATACGCAGTATTTT,CASSYWDRSTDTQYF,TRBJ2-3,-,TRBV13,TRBD1
TGCGCCAGCAGTTTCAGGGGTAACTATGGCTACACCTTC,CASSFRGNYGYTF,TRBJ1-2,-,TRBV23-1,-
TGTGCCAGCAGCGCGGACAGGGAAAATCTACGGGTGACCCAGTACTTC,CASSADRENLRVTQYF,TRBJ2-5,-,TRBV28,TRBD1
TGTGCCAGCTCCCGACAGTCTTACAATGAGCAGTTCTTC,CASSRQSYNEQFF,TRBJ2-1,-,TRBV6-5,-
TGTGCCAGCAGCTACCGACTAGCGGGAGCCAATGAGCAGTTCTTC,CASSYRLAGANEQFF,TRBJ2-1,-,TRBV7-2,TRBD2
TGTGCCAGCAGCAAAGGGGTTAGTAGCGGGAGGGCCCTCTCGATTGAGCAGTTCTTC,CASSKGVSSGRALSIEQFF,TRBJ2-1,-,TRBV21-1,-
TGTGCCACCAGTGCGGCAGGTATTGCCTCTGGGGCCAACGTCCTGACTTTC,CATSAAGIASGANVLTF,TRBJ2-6,-,TRBV24-1,-
TGTGCCAGCAGCCAAAAACCTTTAAAGATGGCGGGAGTCTACAATGAGCAGTTCTTC,CASSQKPLKMAGVYNEQFF,TRBJ2-1,-,TRBV14,TRBD2
TGTGCCAGCAGCCCGGTCGTTTTGAGGGGGCAGAACACCGGGGAGCTGTTTTTT,CASSPVVLRGQNTGELFF,TRBJ2-2,once,TRBV7-9,TRBD1
TGCAGTGCTAGTCCGGGACAGACAAGTAGCAATCAGCCCCAGCATTTT,CSASPGQTSSNQPQHF,TRBJ1-5,-,TRBV20-1,TRBD1
TGTGCCAGCAGCCGAGGGACCGGGGAGCTGTTTTTT,CASSRGTGELFF,TRBJ2-2,-,TRBV7-6,-
TGCGCCAGCAGGGGTGCTTGGGGGGTTGGAGAAAAACTGTTTTTT,CASRGAWGVGEKLFF,TRBJ1-4,-,TRBV4-1,-
TGTGCCAGCAGTTACGGGTTGGAGGGAGGGGGCTACACCTTC,CASSYGLEGGGYTF,TRBJ1-2,-,TRBV6-5,-
TGTGCCAGCAGCGCAATGGGGGGGAGAGAGACCCAGTACTTC,CASSAMGGRETQYF,TRBJ2-5,-,TRBV7-2,TRBD2
TGTGCCAGCTCACCCAACGGGGATGAAAAACTGTTTTTT,CASSPNGDEKLFF,TRBJ1-4,-,TRBV18,-
TGTGCCAGCTCACTTCAGGACAGAAACACTGAAGCTTTCTTT,CASSLQDRNTEAFF,TRBJ1-1,once,TRBV18,-
TGTGCCAGTAGGCCGGGACACGTTAGCCGCTCTGGAAACACCATATATTTT,CASRPGHVSRSGNTIYF,TRBJ1-3,-,TRBV19,-
TGTGCCAGCAGTTTGCCTGGGCCCTACGAGCAGTACTTC,CASSLPGPYEQYF,TRBJ2-7,-,TRBV28,-
TGTGCCAGCAGCCGAGGGACCACGACTAGGGAGACCCAGTACTTC,CASSRGTTTRETQYF,TRBJ2-5,-,TRBV7-9,-
TGTGCCAGCAGTTCCCTCCTTATCAGGGGATCCGCTAACTATGGCTACACCTTC,CASSSLLIRGSANYGYTF,TRBJ1-2,-,TRBV6-2/TRBV6-3,-
TGTGCCAGCAGCCAAGAACTAGGGATGAGCTCCTACAATGAGCAGTTCTTC,CASSQELGMSSYNEQFF,TRBJ2-1,-,TRBV4-2,-
TGTGCCAGCTCACGTTTTAGCGGGAGTCGGATTGATGGTGCCACAGATACGCAGTATTTT,CASSRFSGSRIDGATDTQYF,TRBJ2-3,-,TRBV18,TRBD2
TGTGCTAGTGGGGTTCTGACTAGCGGGGGAAACAATGAGCAGTTCTTC,CASGVLTSGGNNEQFF,TRBJ2-1,once,TRBV12-5,TRBD2
TGTGCCAGCAGCCCGGCCCGAGGGACCTATAATTCACCCCTCCACTTT,CASSPARGTYNSPLHF,TRBJ1-6,-,TRBV3-1/TRBV3-2,-
TGTGCCAGTAGTAACGCGGGTTTCTTCTATGGCTACACCTTC,CASSNAGFFYGYTF,TRBJ1-2,-,TRBV19,-
TGTGCCAGCAGTTCACCGGGACAGTACTACTACGAGCAGTACTTC,CASSSPGQYYYEQYF,TRBJ2-7,-,TRBV28,TRBD1
TGTGCCAGCAGTACAGGGATTGAAGCTTTCTTT,CASSTGIEAFF,TRBJ1-1,-,TRBV6-6,-
TGTGCCAGCAGCCAATCAGTAGCGGGGGGGGTGCGATCAGATACGCAGTATTTT,CASSQSVAGGVRSDTQYF,TRBJ2-3,once,TRBV3-1/TRBV3-2,TRBD2